The 25 T cell receptor beta chains below all came from one sample that was sequenced in a study of OX40 agonist ivuxolimab in advanced cancers. The library relied on the immunoSEQ multiplex PCR assay. TCRdb obtained this table from immuneACCESS and retained in-frame rearrangements with V and J assigned. These tables miss some clones; where compared with another copy, unresolved V genes account for less than half of the shortfall, and the remainder is unexplained. The sample includes tens of thousands of clones, with roughly 90% observed a single time. About 1.3% of the sample is in the top ten clones. This material consisted of CD4+ or CD8+ T cells sorted from blood, taken in a trial of the OX40 agonist ivuxolimab. The receptor source for this set is an adult with an advanced solid tumor such as melanoma, head and neck, liver or kidney cancer.

The J gene is TRBJ1-4, the V gene TRBV5-6; tentative D call: TRBD1 (5 bases). Trimming removed 0 bases from V and 0 bases from J, with 9 bases in between. This CDR3 region has 16 residues. Germline V gene lookup returns CDR1 SGHDT and CDR2 YYEEEE. CDR3 sequence reads: CASSLEGTATNEKLFF. Here the CDR3 DNA reads TGTGCCAGCAGCTTGGAAGGGACGGCAACTAATGAAAAACTGTTTTTT. Combining the CDR3 with reference TRBV5-6 and TRBJ1-4 gives the whole variable domain DAGVTQSPTHLIKTRGQQVTLRCSPKSGHDTVSWYQQALGQGPQFIFQYYEEEERQRGNFPDRFSGHQFPNYSSELNVNALLLGDSALYLCASSLEGTATNEKLFFGSGTQLSVL.

Written as DNA, the CDR3 is TGCGCCAGCACCCGACAGGGGGCGATCACCGGGGAGCTGTTTTTT. This encodes CASTRQGAITGELFF. V gene TRBV5-1 combines with J gene TRBJ2-2, with 10 bases identical to TRBD1. V shed 6 bases, J shed 4 bases, and the junction held 6 bases outside the gene matches. Germline lookup yields CDR1 SGHRS and CDR2 YFSETQ. The CDR3 is 15 residues long.

This chain uses TRBV19 with TRBJ1-5; the match to TRBD1 covers 8 bases. CDR3 length: 14 residues. Trimming cost V 8 bases and J 2 bases; bases outside gene matches: 5. Germline loops: CDR1 LNHDA, CDR2 SQIVND (reference sequence). The CDR3 sequence: CASARGLGNQPQHF. CDR3 DNA: TGTGCCAGTGCCAGGGGGCTCGGCAATCAGCCCCAGCATTTT.

This sequence joins TRBV6-6 and TRBJ2-7; 10 bases match TRBD1. Germline assignment: CDR1 MNHNY and CDR2 SVGAGI (reference sequence). Trimming removed 6 bases from V and 2 bases from J; junction bases left unmatched: 7. The CDR3 extends over 15 amino acids. CDR3: CASRTGTGAAYEQYF. The CDR3 DNA is TGTGCCAGCAGGACCGGGACAGGGGCCGCCTACGAGCAGTACTTC.

This chain links TRBV5-1 with TRBJ2-5, with 8 bases matching TRBD1. This CDR3 contains 14 residues. Germline trimming cut 3 bases from V and 7 bases from J; bases unmatched to any gene: 8. Germline CDR1 reads SGHRS; CDR2 reads YFSETQ. CDR3 protein: CASSSGQAYGTQYF. CDR3 DNA sequence: TGCGCCAGCAGCTCGGGACAGGCGTACGGGACCCAGTACTTC.

The chain couples TRBV6-5 to TRBJ2-1, with no clear D. CDR3 length: 14 amino acids. V lost 6 bases to trimming and J lost 1 base, with 10 bases between them. The germline gives CDR1 MNHEY, CDR2 SVGAGI. The CDR3 protein is CASRASGSYNEQFF. DNA of the CDR3: TGTGCCAGCAGGGCATCGGGTTCCTACAATGAGCAGTTCTTC.

V usage is TRBV19 and J usage is TRBJ2-1; D may be TRBD1 or TRBD2 (5 bases each). Deletions cut 4 bases from V and 6 bases from J, with 19 bases between. This CDR3 is built from 16 residues. Germline CDR1 and CDR2: LNHDA and SQIVND (reference sequence). The CDR3 region has the DNA TGTGCCAGTAGTAGTGGGGGTGGCCGTGTGGGCAATGAGCAGTTCTTC. Translation: CASSSGGGRVGNEQFF.

The CDR3 DNA is TGTGCCAGCTCACCAAGGCCCAGCATGAACACTGAAGCTTTCTTT. It codes for CASSPRPSMNTEAFF. This chain uses TRBV18 with TRBJ1-1, with D hard to call. The CDR3 is made up of 15 amino acids. From germline, CDR1 is KGHSH and CDR2 LQKENI. Trimming left V 2 bases short and J 0 bases short, with 10 bases between.

The chain has TRBV30 and TRBJ1-1; 7 bases fit TRBD1. Germline V gene sequence: CDR1 GTSNPN, CDR2 SVGIG (reference sequence). The CDR3 loop spans 12 amino acids. With 0 bases clipped from V and 5 bases from J, the junction kept 0 bases outside the gene matches. DNA for the CDR3: TGTGCCTGGAGTGTACAGGGGACTGAAGCTTTCTTT. Translated, it gives CAWSVQGTEAFF.

As concerns this clone: Other DNA sequences in this sample translate to the same CDR3. This chain connects TRBV30 to TRBJ1-3; D is unclear. This CDR3 is built from 12 residues. In germline, CDR1 is GTSNPN, CDR2 SVGIG (reference sequence). Trimming left V 3 bases short and J 0 bases short, with 3 bases between. This CDR3 reads CAWRSSGNTIYF. Written as DNA, the CDR3 is TGTGCCTGGAGGAGCTCTGGAAACACCATATATTTT.

This clone has only one observation. The rearrangement joins TRBV29-1 to TRBJ2-3; D is uncertain. V lost 6 bases, J lost 1 base, and 14 bases lay in between. The CDR3 sequence is 14 residues long. Germline CDR1 is SQVTM and CDR2 is ANQGSEA. CDR3 sequence: CSVPDPAGTDTQYF. DNA for the CDR3: TGCAGCGTCCCTGACCCCGCTGGCACAGATACGCAGTATTTT.

V and J are TRBV28 and TRBJ1-5; D call uncertain. V was pared by 3 bases and J by 0 bases, with 12 bases between. CDR1 is MDHEN and CDR2 is SYDVKM in the germline V gene. The CDR3 totals 16 residues. DNA of the CDR3: TGTGCCAGCAGTTTCTATGGGGTCTATAGCAATCAGCCCCAGCATTTT. Amino acid sequence: CASSFYGVYSNQPQHF. The variable domain in full, completed from reference TRBV28 and TRBJ1-5, reads DVKVTQSSRYLVKRTGEKVFLECVQDMDHENMFWYRQDPGLGLRLIYFSYDVKMKEKGDIPEGYSVSREKKERFSLILESASTNQTSMYLCASSFYGVYSNQPQHFGDGTRLSIL.

The rearrangement links TRBV18 to TRBJ2-5, with unresolved D. The CDR3 is 11 residues long. Between the trimmed V and J ends, which lost 3 bases and 1 base, there was a span of 0 bases. Germline-derived CDR1 and CDR2 are KGHSH and LQKENI. The CDR3 is CASSPQETQYF. For the CDR3, the DNA is TGTGCCAGCTCACCCCAAGAGACCCAGTACTTC.

The chain links TRBV30 to TRBJ2-5; D remains ambiguous. The CDR3 is 14 residues long. Germline V lookup: CDR1 GTSNPN, CDR2 SVGIG (reference sequence). V lost 0 bases and J 5 bases, leaving 13 bases between the germline ends. CDR3 in DNA: TGTGCCTGGAGTGTTAAGGGCGGCGTGGAGACCCAGTACTTC. The encoded protein is CAWSVKGGVETQYF. Full variable domain (rest looked up from reference TRBV30 and TRBJ2-5): SQTIHQWPATLVQPVGSPLSLECTVEGTSNPNLYWYRQAAGRGLQLLFYSVGIGQISSEVPQNLSASRPQDRQFILSSKKLLLSDSGFYLCAWSVKGGVETQYFGPGTRLLVL.

The V gene is TRBV19, the J gene TRBJ2-7, with D tentatively TRBD1 or TRBD2 (5 bases each). The CDR3 is 12 residues long. The germline V gene encodes CDR1 LNHDA and CDR2 SQIVND (reference sequence). Trimming stripped 9 bases from V and 10 bases from J, with 19 bases between. The CDR3 is CASQGVSRVQYF. CDR3 DNA sequence: TGTGCCAGCCAGGGAGTGTCGAGGGTACAGTACTTC.

The chain combines TRBV7-3 with TRBJ1-1; D ambiguous. CDR3 length: 14 amino acids. With 2 bases removed from V and 1 base from J, the gap between germline ends came to 8 bases. Germline CDR1 is SGHTA and CDR2 is FQGTGA. The CDR3 spells CASSLGGPNTEAFF. The CDR3 DNA sequence: TGTGCCAGCAGCTTAGGAGGACCGAACACTGAAGCTTTCTTT.

The chain employs TRBV18 and TRBJ1-1; D not certain. CDR1 and CDR2 from the germline V gene are KGHSH and LQKENI. Trimming removed 3 bases at V and 4 bases at J, with 9 bases between. The CDR3 extends over 13 amino acids. As DNA, the CDR3 is TGTGCCAGCTCACCGGGAGAGAGCACTGAAGCTTTCTTT. This gives the protein CASSPGESTEAFF.

The chain combines TRBV5-1 with TRBJ2-3; no firm D call. Germline V gene data show CDR1 as SGHRS and CDR2 as YFSETQ. The CDR3 spans 12 residues. The V gene lost 3 bases and the J gene lost 3 bases, with 5 bases spanning the gap. The CDR3 DNA is TGCGCCAGCAGCTACCGGACAGATACGCAGTATTTT. Amino acid sequence: CASSYRTDTQYF.

This rearrangement joins TRBV15 to TRBJ1-2; no definite D call. The V gene's germline CDR1 is LNHNV and CDR2 YYDKDF (reference sequence). V dropped 5 bases and J dropped 4 bases, with 17 bases sitting between them. This CDR3 is 15 amino acids long. As DNA, the CDR3 is TGTGCCACCAGCCCCCGCGGTGAACGTCCCTATGGCTACACCTTC. Its protein is CATSPRGERPYGYTF.

The chain is built from TRBV29-1 and TRBJ2-1; possible D gene TRBD1, 5 bases. Per the germline V gene, CDR1 is SQVTM and CDR2 is ANQGSEA. The V end lost 4 bases, the J end lost 14 bases, and 15 bases lay between the germline ends. CDR3 size: 11 residues. CDR3 amino acids: CSVGFQGIEFF. Here the CDR3 DNA reads TGCAGCGTTGGTTTCCAGGGAATCGAGTTCTTC.

This clone was recorded once. The chain carries TRBV9 and TRBJ1-1; D remains unclear. The CDR3 spans 13 residues. The V gene lost 0 bases and the J gene lost 5 bases, with 8 bases spanning the gap. Germline CDR1 SGDLS, CDR2 YYNGEE. The CDR3 reads CASSVAPKTEAFF. In DNA, the CDR3 is TGTGCCAGCAGCGTAGCTCCCAAAACTGAAGCTTTCTTT.

DNA of the CDR3: TGTGCCAGCAGTGATGGGGTCAACACTGAAGCTTTCTTT. It is translated as CASSDGVNTEAFF. The chain carries TRBV25-1 and TRBJ1-1, with no clear D. The CDR3 has 13 residues. Germline CDR1 MGHDK, CDR2 SYGVNS. Trimming took off 3 bases at V and 2 bases at J, with 7 bases between the two ends.

This rearrangement joins TRBV19 to TRBJ1-3; D is unclear. V shed 7 bases and J shed 2 bases, with 9 bases lying between them. The CDR3 loop spans 13 amino acids. Germline V lookup: CDR1 LNHDA, CDR2 SQIVND (reference sequence). CDR3 nucleotide sequence: TGTGCCAGTACTGAAAATGCTGGAAACACCATATATTTT. Translating gives CASTENAGNTIYF.

This chain uses TRBV18 with TRBJ1-1; D uncertain. With 3 bases removed from V and 2 bases from J, the gap between germline ends came to 7 bases. CDR3 length equals 13 residues. Germline V lookup: CDR1 KGHSH, CDR2 LQKENI. The CDR3 is CASSPEFNTEAFF. CDR3 in DNA: TGTGCCAGCTCACCCGAATTTAACACTGAAGCTTTCTTT. The full variable domain, in which reference TRBV18 and TRBJ1-1 provide the parts outside the CDR3, is NAGVMQNPRHLVRRRGQEARLRCSPMKGHSHVYWYRQLPEEGLKFMVYLQKENIIDESGMPKERFSAEFPKEGPSILRIQQVVRGDSAAYFCASSPEFNTEAFFGQGTRLTVV.

The chain couples TRBV10-3 to TRBJ2-7; TRBD1 aligns across 7 bases. Germline V CDR1 and CDR2: ENHRY, SYGVKD. V was clipped by 6 bases and J by 2 bases; unmatched bases: 7. The CDR3 length is 14 residues. In DNA form, the CDR3 reads TGTGCCATCAGATCCGGGACAGACACCTACGAGCAGTACTTC. Encoded protein: CAIRSGTDTYEQYF.